This TCR beta chain was profiled in a study of cytomegalovirus exposure and HLA in healthy donors. Study-wide background: From donors who were HLA-typed, an early data release held 80 million or so unique TCRs.

This CDR3 comprises 16 residues. Germline V CDR1 and CDR2: SGHNT, YYREEE (reference sequence). V shed 4 bases and J 6 bases; nucleotides not matched to a gene: 12. The study ran its PCR with 60 Vbeta and 13 Jbeta primers. Profiling relied on immunoSEQ multiplex PCR, and the TCRdb table lists in-frame clones only, not all of them. The sample records 90,000 to 95,000 clones, around 81% being singletons. This clonotype was obtained from a man younger than 40 in good health and CMV-seronegative. The rearrangement links TRBV5-4 to TRBJ2-1, with TRBD2 identical over 8 bases. The sample consisted of PBMCs. The DNA of the CDR3 is TGTGCCAGCAGCCTAATGGGACTAGTCACACCCAATGAGCAGTTCTTC. It codes for CASSLMGLVTPNEQFF.